This section outlines one TCR beta chain sequence together with its context. This sample was included in a study of T-cell memory formation after mild COVID-19. Background on the study: The study found TCR clusters largely donor specific.

The CDR3 is 13 amino acids. V was shortened by 5 bases and J by 2 bases, with 9 bases between the two germline ends. Using constant-segment primers, 5'RACE produced TCR alpha and TCR beta cDNA libraries carrying sample barcodes and UMIs. TCRdb called the 5' RACE reads again in MiXCR, with one record for every CDR3 protein. The table shows just under 550,000 distinct CDR3 sequences, with approximately 20% occurring only once. Sequencing used PBMCs or a T cell subset sorted from them (not recorded which). The receptor was isolated from an adult woman who had mild COVID-19 (a few samples of this study predate the infection). Cell type and time point are not known. This chain connects TRBV12-3 or TRBV12-4 to TRBJ2-5; a weak D match, TRBD1 (6 bases). CDR3 sequence: CASSTTGQETQYF. The CDR3 DNA sequence: TGTGCCAGCAGTACCACAGGGCAAGAGACCCAGTACTTC.